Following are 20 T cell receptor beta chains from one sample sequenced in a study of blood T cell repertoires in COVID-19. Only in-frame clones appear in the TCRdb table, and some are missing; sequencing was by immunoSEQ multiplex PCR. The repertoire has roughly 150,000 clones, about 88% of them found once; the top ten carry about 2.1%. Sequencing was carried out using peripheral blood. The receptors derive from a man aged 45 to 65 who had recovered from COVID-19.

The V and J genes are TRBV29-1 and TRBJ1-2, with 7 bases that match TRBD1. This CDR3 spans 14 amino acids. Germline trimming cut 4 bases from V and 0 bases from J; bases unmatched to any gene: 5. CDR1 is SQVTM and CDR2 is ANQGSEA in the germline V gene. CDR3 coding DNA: TGCAGCGTTGGAGCCGGGACAGCTAACTATGGCTACACCTTC. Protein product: CSVGAGTANYGYTF.

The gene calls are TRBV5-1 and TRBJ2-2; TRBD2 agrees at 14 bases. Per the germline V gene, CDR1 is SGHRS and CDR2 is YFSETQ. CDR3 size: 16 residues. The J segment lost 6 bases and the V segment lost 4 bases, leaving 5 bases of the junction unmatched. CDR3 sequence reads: CASSEGTSGRPGELFF. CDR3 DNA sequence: TGCGCCAGCAGCGAAGGGACTAGCGGGAGACCCGGGGAGCTGTTTTTT.

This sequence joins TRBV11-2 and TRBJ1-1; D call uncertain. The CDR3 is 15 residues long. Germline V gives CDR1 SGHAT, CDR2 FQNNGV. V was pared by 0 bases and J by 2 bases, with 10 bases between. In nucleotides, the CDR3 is TGTGCCAGCAGCTTAGATCGAACACCTAACACTGAAGCTTTCTTT. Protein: CASSLDRTPNTEAFF.

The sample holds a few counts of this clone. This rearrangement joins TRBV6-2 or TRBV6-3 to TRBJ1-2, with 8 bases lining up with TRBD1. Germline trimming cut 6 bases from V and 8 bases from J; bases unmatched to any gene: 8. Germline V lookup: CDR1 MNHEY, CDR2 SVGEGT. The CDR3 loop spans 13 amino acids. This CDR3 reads CASSLQGARGYTF. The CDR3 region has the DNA TGTGCCAGCAGCCTCCAGGGGGCGAGGGGCTACACCTTC.

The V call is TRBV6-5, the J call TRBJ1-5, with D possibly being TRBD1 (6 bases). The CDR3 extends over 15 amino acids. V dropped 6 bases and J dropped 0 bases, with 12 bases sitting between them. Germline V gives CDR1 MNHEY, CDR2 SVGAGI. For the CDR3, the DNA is TGTGCCAGCAGAAGGGGGGGTAGTAGCAATCAGCCCCAGCATTTT. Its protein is CASRRGGSSNQPQHF.

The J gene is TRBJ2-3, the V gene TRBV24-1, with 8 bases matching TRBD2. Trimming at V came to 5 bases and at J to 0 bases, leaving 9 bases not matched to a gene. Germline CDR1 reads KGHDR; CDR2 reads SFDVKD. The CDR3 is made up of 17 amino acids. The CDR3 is CATSGEIAGTSTDTQYF. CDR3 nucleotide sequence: TGTGCCACCAGTGGTGAAATAGCGGGAACTAGCACAGATACGCAGTATTTT.

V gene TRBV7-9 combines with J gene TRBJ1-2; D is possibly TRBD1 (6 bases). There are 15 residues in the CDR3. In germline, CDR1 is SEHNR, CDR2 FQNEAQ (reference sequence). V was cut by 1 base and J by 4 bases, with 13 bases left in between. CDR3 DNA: TGTGCCAGCAGCTTAGAGTTGGGGGCCGGCTATGGCTACACCTTC. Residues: CASSLELGAGYGYTF.

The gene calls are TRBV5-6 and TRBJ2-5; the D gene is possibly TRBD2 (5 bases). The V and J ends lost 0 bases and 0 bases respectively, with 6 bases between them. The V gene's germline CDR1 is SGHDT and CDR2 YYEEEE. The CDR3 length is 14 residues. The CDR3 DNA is TGTGCCAGCAGCTTGGAGCGGTACCAAGAGACCCAGTACTTC. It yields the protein CASSLERYQETQYF. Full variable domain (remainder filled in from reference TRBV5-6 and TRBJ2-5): DAGVTQSPTHLIKTRGQQVTLRCSPKSGHDTVSWYQQALGQGPQFIFQYYEEEERQRGNFPDRFSGHQFPNYSSELNVNALLLGDSALYLCASSLERYQETQYFGPGTRLLVL.

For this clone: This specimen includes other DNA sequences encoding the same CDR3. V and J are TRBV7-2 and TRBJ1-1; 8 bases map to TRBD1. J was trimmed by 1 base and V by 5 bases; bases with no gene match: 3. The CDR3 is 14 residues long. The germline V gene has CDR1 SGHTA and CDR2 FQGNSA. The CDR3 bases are TGTGCCAGCAGCCCTGGACAGGGGAACACTGAAGCTTTCTTT. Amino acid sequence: CASSPGQGNTEAFF.

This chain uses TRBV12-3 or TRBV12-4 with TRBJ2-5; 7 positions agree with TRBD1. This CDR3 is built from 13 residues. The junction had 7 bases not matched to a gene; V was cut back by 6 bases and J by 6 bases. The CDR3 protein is CASRPTGMKTQYF. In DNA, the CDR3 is TGTGCCAGCAGGCCGACAGGGATGAAGACCCAGTACTTC.

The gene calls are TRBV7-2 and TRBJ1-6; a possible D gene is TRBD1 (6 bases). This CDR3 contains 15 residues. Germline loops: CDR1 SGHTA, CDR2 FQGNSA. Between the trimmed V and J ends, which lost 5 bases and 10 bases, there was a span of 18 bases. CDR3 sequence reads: CASSLIGRGESPLHF. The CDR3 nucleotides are TGTGCCAGCAGCCTAATCGGCAGGGGCGAATCACCCCTCCACTTT.

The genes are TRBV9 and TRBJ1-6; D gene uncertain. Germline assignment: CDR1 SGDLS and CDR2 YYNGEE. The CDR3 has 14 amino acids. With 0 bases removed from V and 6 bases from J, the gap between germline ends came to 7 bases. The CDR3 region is CASSVDSLNSPLHF. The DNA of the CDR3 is TGTGCCAGCAGCGTAGACAGCCTTAATTCACCCCTCCACTTT. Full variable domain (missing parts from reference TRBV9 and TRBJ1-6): DSGVTQTPKHLITATGQRVTLRCSPRSGDLSVYWYQQSLDQGLQFLIQYYNGEERAKGNILERFSAQQFPDLHSELNLSSLELGDSALYFCASSVDSLNSPLHFGNGTRLTVT.

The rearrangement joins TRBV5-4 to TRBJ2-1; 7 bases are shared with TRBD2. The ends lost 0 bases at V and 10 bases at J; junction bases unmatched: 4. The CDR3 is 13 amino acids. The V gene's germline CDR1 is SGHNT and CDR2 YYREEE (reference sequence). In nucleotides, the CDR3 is TGTGCCAGCAGCTTGGTAGGGACTACCGAGCAGTTCTTC. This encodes CASSLVGTTEQFF. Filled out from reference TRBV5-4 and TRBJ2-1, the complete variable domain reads ETGVTQSPTHLIKTRGQQVTLRCSSQSGHNTVSWYQQALGQGPQFIFQYYREEENGRGNFPPRFSGLQFPNYSSELNVNALELDDSALYLCASSLVGTTEQFFGPGTRLTVL.

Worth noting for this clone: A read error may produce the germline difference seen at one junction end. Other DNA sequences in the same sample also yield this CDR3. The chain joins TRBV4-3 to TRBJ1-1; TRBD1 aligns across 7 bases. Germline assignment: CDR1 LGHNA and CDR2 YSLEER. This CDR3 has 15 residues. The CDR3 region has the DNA TGCGCCAGCAGCCACACGGACAGGAGGAACACTGAAGCCTTCTTT. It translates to CASSHTDRRNTEAFF.

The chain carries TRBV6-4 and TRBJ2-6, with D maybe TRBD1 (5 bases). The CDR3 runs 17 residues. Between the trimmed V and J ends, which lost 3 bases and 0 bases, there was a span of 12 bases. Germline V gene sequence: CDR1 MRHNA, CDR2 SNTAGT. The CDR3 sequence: CASSETVPRSGANVLTF. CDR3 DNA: TGTGCCAGCAGTGAGACAGTACCCCGCTCTGGGGCCAACGTCCTGACTTTC.

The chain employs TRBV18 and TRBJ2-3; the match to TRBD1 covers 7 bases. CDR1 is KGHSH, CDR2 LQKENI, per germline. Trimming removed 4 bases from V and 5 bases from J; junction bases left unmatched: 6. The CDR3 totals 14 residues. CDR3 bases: TGTGCCAGCTCACAGGGGGCGGTTGGAGATACGCAGTATTTT. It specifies CASSQGAVGDTQYF.

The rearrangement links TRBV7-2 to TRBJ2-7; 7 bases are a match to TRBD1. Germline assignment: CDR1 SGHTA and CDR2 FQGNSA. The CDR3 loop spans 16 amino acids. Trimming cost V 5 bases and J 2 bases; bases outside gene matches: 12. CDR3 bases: TGTGCCAGCAGCAATTACCGGGACAGATTCACCTACGAGCAGTACTTC. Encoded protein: CASSNYRDRFTYEQYF.

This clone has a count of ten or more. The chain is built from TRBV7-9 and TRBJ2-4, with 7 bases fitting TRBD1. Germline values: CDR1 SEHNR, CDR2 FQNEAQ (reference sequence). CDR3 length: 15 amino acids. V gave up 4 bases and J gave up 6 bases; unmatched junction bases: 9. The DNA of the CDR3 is TGTGCCAGCAGCTCTACCGACAGGGCCGGAAACATTCAGTACTTC. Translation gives CASSSTDRAGNIQYF.

The CDR3 sequence is CASSLELLTNSPLHF. For the CDR3, the DNA is TGTGCCAGCAGTCTAGAGCTTTTGACTAATTCACCCCTCCACTTT. This chain uses TRBV28 with TRBJ1-6; D call uncertain. The germline V and J ends were trimmed by 5 bases and 6 bases, with 14 bases remaining between them. There are 15 residues in the CDR3. The V gene's germline CDR1 is MDHEN and CDR2 SYDVKM.

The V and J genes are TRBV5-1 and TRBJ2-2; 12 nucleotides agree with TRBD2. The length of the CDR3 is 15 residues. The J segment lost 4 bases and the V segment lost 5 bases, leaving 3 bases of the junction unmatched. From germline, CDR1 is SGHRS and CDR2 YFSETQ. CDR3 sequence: CASRRTSGTTGELFF. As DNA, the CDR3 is TGCGCCAGCAGGCGGACTAGCGGGACCACCGGGGAGCTGTTTTTT.